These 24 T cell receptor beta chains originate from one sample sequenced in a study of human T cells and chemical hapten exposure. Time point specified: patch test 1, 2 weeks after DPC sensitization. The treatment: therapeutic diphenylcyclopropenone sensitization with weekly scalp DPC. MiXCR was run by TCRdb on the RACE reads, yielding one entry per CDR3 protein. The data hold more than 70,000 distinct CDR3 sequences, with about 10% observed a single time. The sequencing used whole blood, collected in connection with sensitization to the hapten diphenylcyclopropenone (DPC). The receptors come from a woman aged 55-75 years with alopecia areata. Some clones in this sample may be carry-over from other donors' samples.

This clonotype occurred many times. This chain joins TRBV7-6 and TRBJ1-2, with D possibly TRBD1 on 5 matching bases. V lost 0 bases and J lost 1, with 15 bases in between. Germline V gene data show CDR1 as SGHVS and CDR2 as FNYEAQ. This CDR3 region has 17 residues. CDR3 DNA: TGTGCCAGCAGCTTAGCTCCGACGAGGGACGATAACTATGGCTACACCTTC. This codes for CASSLAPTRDDNYGYTF.

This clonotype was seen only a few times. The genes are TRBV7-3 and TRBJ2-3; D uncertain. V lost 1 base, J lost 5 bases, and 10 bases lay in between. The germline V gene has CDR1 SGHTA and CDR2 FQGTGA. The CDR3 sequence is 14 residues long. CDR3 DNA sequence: TGTGCCAGCAGCTTAAATTACCCTAGAGATACGCAGTATTTT. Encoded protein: CASSLNYPRDTQYF.

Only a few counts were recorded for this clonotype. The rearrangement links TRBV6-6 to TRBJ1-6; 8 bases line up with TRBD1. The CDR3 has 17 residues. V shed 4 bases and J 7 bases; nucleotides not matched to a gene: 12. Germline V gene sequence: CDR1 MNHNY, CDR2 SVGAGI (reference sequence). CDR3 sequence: CASSSRTGPPANSPLHF. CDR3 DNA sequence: TGTGCCAGCAGTTCTAGGACAGGGCCGCCTGCGAATTCACCCCTCCACTTT.

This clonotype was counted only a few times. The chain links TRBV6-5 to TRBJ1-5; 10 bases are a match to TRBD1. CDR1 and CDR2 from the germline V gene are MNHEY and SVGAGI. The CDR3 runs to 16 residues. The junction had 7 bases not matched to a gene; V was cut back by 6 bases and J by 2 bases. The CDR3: CASSQAGTGGNQPQHF. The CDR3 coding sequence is TGTGCCAGCAGCCAAGCCGGGACAGGGGGCAATCAGCCCCAGCATTTT.

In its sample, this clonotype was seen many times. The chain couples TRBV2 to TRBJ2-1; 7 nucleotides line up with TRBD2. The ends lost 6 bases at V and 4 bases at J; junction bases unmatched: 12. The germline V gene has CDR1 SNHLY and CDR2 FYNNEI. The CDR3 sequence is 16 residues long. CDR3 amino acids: CASSAETSPLYNEQFF. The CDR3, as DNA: TGTGCCAGCAGCGCGGAGACTAGCCCGCTGTACAATGAGCAGTTCTTC.

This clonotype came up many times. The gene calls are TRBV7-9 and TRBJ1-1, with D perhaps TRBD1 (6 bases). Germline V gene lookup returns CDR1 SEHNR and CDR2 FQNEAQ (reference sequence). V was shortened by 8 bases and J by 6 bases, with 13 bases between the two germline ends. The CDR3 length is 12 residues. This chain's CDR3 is CASSPTGSEAFF. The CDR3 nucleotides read TGTGCCAGCTCACCGACAGGTTCTGAAGCTTTCTTT.

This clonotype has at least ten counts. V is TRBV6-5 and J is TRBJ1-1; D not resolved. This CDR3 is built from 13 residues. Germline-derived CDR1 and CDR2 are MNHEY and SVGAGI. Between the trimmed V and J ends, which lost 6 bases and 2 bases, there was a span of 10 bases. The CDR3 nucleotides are TGTGCCAGCAGGCTTAATTACAACACTGAAGCTTTCTTT. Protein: CASRLNYNTEAFF.

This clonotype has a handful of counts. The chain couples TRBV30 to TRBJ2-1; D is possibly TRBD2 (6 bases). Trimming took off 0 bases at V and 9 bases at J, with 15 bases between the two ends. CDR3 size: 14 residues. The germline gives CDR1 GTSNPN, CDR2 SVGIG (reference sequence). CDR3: CAWSVLRGGSEQFF. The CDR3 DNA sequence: TGTGCCTGGAGTGTTTTGCGGGGAGGTTCTGAGCAGTTCTTC. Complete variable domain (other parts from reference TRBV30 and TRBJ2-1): SQTIHQWPATLVQPVGSPLSLECTVEGTSNPNLYWYRQAAGRGLQLLFYSVGIGQISSEVPQNLSASRPQDRQFILSSKKLLLSDSGFYLCAWSVLRGGSEQFFGPGTRLTVL.

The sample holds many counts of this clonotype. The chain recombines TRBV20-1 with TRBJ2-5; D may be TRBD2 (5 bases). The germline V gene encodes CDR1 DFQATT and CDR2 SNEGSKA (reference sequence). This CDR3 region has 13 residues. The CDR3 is CNSLEGLGETQYF. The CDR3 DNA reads TGCAACTCCCTCGAGGGTCTTGGAGAGACCCAGTACTTC.

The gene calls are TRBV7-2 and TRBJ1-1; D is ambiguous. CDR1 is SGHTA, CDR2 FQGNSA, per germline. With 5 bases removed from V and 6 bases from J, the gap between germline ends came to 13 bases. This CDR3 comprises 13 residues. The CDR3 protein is CASSIWAPPEAFF. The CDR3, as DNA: TGTGCCAGCAGCATCTGGGCCCCCCCTGAAGCTTTCTTT.

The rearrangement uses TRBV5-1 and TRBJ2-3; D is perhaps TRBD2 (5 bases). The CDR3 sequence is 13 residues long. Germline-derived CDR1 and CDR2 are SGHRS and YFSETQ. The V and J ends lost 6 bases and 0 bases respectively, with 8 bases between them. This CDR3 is CASKTGSTDTQYF. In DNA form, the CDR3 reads TGCGCCAGCAAAACGGGAAGCACAGATACGCAGTATTTT.

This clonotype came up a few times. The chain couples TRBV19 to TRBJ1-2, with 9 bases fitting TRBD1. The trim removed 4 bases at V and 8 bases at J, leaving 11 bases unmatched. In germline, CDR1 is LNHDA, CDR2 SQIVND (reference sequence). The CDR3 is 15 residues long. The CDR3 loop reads CASSTTGGLVIGYTF. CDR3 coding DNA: TGTGCCAGTAGTACAACAGGGGGCCTCGTAATCGGCTACACCTTC.

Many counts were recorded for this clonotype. CDR3 residues: CASSLVLEADYGYTF. DNA for the CDR3: TGTGCCAGCAGCCTAGTGTTAGAGGCTGACTATGGCTACACCTTC. The chain carries TRBV7-2 and TRBJ1-2; D gene uncertain. V was trimmed by 5 bases and J by 3 bases, leaving 16 bases between them. The length of the CDR3 is 15 residues. From germline, CDR1 is SGHTA and CDR2 FQGNSA.

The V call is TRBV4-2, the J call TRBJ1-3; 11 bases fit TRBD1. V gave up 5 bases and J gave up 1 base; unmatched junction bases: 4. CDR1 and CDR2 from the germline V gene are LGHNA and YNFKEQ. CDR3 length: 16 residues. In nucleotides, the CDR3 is TGTGCCAGCAGCTTTGGACAGGGGGCTTCTGGAAACACCATATATTTT. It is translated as CASSFGQGASGNTIYF.

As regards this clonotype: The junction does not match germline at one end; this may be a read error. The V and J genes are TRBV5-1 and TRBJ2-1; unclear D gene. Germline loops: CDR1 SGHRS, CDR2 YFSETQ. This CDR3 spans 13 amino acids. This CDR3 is CASSLAGSLMQIF. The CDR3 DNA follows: TGCGCCAGCAGCTTGGCCGGCAGCCTTATGCAAATCTTC.

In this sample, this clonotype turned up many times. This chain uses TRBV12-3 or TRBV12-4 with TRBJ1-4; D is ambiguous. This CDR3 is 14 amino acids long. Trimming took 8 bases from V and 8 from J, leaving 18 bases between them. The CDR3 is CASGSGPLGEKLFF. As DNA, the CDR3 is TGTGCCAGCGGAAGCGGGCCCCTGGGGGAAAAACTGTTTTTT.

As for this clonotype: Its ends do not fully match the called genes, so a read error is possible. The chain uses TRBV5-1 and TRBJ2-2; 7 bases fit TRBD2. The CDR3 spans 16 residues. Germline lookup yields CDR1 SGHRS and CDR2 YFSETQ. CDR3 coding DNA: TGCGCCGGCAGCCGGGGTGGGACTATCAACACCGGGGAGCTGTTTTTT. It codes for CAGSRGGTINTGELFF.

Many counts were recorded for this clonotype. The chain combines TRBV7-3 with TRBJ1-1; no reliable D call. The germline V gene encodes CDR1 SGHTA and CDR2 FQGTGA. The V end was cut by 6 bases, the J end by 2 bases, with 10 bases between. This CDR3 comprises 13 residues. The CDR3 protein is CASRVDGNTEAFF. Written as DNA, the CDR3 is TGTGCCAGCAGAGTGGACGGTAACACTGAAGCTTTCTTT.

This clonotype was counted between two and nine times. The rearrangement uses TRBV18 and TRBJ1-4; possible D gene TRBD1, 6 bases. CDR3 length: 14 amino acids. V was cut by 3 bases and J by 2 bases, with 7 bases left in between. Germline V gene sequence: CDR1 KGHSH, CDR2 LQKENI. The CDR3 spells CASSPGATNEKLFF. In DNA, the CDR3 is TGTGCCAGCTCACCGGGGGCGACTAATGAAAAACTGTTTTTT.

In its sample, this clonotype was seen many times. Written as DNA, the CDR3 is TGTGCCAGCTCTCCCGGACAGTTCCCTGAAGCTTTCTTT. It is translated as CASSPGQFPEAFF. This rearrangement joins TRBV18 to TRBJ1-1; perhaps TRBD1 as D (6 bases). Germline lookup yields CDR1 KGHSH and CDR2 LQKENI. The CDR3 length is 13 residues. V dropped 6 bases and J dropped 6 bases, with 14 bases sitting between them.

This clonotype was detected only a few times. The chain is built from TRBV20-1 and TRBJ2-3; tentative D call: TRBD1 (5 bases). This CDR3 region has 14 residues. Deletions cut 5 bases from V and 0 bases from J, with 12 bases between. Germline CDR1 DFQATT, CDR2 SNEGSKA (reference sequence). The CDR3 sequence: CSASPRTSTDTQYF. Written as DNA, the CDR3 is TGCAGTGCTTCCCCCCGGACAAGCACAGATACGCAGTATTTT.

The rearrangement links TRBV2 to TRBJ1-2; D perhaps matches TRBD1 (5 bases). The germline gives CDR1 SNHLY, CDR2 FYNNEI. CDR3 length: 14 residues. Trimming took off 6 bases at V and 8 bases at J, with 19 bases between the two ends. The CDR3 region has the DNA TGTGCCAGCAGGGTGAACTGGGAAGGGACCGGCTACACCTTC. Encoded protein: CASRVNWEGTGYTF. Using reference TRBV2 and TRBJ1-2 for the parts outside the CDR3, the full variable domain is EPEVTQTPSHQVTQMGQEVILRCVPISNHLYFYWYRQILGQKVEFLVSFYNNEISEKSEIFDDQFSVERPDGSNFTLKIRSTKLEDSAMYFCASRVNWEGTGYTFGSGTRLTVV.

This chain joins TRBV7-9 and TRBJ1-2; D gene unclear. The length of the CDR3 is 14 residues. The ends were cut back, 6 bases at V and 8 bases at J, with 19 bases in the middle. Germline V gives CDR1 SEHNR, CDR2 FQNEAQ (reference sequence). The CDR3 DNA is TGTGCCAGCAGTTCGACAACGTCTTTTAGGGGCTACACCTTC. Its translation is CASSSTTSFRGYTF.

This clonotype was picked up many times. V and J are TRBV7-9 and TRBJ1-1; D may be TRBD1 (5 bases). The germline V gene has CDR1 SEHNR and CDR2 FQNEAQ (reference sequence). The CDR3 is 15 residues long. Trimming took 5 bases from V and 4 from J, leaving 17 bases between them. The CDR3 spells CASSGGIPGATEAFF. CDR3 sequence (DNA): TGTGCCAGCAGCGGTGGGATCCCTGGGGCCACTGAAGCTTTCTTT.